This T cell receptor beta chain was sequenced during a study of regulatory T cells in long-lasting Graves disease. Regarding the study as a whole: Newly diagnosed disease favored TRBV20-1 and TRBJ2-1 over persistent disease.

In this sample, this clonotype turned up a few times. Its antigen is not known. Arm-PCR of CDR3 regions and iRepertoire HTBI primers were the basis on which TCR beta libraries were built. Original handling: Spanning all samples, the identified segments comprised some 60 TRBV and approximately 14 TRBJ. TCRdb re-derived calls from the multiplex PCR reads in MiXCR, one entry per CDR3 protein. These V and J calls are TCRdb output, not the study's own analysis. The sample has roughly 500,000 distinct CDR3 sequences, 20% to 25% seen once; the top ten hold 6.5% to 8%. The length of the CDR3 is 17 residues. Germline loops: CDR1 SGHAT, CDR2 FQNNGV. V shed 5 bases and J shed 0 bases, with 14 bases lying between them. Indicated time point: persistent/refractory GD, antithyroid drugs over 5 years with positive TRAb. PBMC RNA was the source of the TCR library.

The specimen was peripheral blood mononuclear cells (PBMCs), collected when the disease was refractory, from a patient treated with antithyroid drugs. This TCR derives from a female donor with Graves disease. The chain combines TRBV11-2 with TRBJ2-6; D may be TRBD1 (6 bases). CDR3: CASSVIGQISGANVLTF. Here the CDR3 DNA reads TGTGCCAGCAGCGTAATCGGACAGATCTCTGGGGCCAACGTCCTGACTTTC.